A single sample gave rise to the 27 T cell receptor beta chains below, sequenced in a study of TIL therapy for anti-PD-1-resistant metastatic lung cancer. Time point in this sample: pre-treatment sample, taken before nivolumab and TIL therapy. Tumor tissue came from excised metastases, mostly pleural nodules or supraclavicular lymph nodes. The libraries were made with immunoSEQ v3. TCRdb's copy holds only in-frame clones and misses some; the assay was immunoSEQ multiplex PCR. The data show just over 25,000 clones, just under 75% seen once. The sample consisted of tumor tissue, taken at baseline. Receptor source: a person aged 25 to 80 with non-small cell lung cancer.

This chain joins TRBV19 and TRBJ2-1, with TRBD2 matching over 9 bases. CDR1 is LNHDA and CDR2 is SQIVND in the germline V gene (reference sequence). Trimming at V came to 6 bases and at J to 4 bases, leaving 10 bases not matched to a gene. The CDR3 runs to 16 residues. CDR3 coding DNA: TGTGCCAGTAGCAATAATCTAGCGGGGTTTTACAATGAGCAGTTCTTC. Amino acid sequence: CASSNNLAGFYNEQFF.

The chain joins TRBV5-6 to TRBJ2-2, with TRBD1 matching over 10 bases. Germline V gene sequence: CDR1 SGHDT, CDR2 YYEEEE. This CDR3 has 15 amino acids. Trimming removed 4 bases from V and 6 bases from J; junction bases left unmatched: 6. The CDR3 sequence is CASSAGTGDSGELFF. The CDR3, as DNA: TGTGCCAGCAGCGCCGGGACAGGGGACTCCGGGGAGCTGTTTTTT.

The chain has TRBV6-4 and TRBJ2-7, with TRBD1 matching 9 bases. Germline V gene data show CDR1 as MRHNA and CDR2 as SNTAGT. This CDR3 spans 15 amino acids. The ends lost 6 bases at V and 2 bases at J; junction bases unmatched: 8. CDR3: CASSLLDRGPYEQYF. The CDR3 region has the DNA TGTGCCAGCAGCCTCTTGGACAGGGGACCCTACGAGCAGTACTTC.

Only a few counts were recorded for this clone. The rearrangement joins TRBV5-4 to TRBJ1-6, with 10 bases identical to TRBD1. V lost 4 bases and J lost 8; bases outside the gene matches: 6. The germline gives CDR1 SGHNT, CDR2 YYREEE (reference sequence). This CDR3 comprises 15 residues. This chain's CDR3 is CASSLTGTGDSPLHF. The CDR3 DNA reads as TGTGCCAGCAGCCTGACTGGGACAGGGGATTCACCCCTCCACTTT.

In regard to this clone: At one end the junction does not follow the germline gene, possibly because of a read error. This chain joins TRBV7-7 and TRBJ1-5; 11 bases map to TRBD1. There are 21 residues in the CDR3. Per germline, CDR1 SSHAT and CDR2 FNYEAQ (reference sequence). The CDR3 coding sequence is TGTGCTAGCAGCCGACTCAAATGGACAGGGGGCGAAGCTAATAGCAATCAGCCCCAGCATTTT. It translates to CASSRLKWTGGEANSNQPQHF. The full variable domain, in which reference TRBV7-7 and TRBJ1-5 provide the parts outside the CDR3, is GAGVSQSPRYKVTKRGQDVTLRCDPISSHATLYWYQQALGQGPEFLTYFNYEAQPDKSGLPSDRFSAERPEGSISTLTIQRTEQRDSAMYRCASSRLKWTGGEANSNQPQHFGDGTRLSIL.

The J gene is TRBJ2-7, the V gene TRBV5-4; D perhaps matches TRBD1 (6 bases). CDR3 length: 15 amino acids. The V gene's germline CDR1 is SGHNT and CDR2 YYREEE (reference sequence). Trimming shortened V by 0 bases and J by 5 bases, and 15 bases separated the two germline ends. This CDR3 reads CASSLGPDRRDEQYF. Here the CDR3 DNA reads TGTGCCAGCAGCTTGGGACCTGACAGGAGAGACGAGCAGTACTTC.

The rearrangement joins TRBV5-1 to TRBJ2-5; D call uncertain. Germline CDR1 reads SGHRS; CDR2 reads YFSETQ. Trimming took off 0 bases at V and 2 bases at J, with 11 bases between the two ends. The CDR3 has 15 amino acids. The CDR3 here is CASSLGLAEQETQYF. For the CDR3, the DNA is TGCGCCAGCAGCTTGGGGTTGGCGGAACAAGAGACCCAGTACTTC.

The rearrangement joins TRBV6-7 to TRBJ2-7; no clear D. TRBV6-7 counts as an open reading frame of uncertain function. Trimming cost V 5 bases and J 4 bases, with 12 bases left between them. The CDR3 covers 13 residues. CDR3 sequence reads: CASSPPATYEQYF. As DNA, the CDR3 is TGTGCCAGCAGTCCCCCCGCAACTTACGAGCAGTACTTC.

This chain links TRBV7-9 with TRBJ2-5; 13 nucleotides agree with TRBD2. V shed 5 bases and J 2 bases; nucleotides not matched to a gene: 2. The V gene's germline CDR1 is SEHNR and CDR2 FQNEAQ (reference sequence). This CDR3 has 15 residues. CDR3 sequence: CASSRTSGGQETQYF. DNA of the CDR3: TGTGCCAGCAGCCGGACTAGCGGGGGACAAGAGACCCAGTACTTC. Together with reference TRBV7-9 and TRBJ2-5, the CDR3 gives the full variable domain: DTGVSQNPRHKITKRGQNVTFRCDPISEHNRLYWYRQTLGQGPEFLTYFQNEAQLEKSRLLSDRFSAERPKGSFSTLEIQRTEQGDSAMYLCASSRTSGGQETQYFGPGTRLLVL.

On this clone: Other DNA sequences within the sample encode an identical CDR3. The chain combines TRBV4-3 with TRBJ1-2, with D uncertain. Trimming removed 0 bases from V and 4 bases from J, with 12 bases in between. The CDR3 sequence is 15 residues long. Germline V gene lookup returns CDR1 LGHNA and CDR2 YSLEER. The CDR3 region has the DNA TGCGCCAGCAGCCAAGATCGTGGGAGCAGCTATGGCTACACCTTC. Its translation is CASSQDRGSSYGYTF.

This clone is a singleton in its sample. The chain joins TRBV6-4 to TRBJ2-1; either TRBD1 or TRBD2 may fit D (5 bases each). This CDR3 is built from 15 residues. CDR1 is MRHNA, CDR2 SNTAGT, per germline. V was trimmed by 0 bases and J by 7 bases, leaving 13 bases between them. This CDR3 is CASSDSTSGPNEQFF. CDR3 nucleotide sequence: TGTGCCAGCAGTGACTCTACGTCGGGGCCGAATGAGCAGTTCTTC.

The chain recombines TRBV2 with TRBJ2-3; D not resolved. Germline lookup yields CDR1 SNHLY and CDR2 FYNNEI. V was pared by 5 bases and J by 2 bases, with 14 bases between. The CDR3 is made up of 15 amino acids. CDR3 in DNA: TGTGCCAGCAGTCCTGTATCTAGACACACAGATACGCAGTATTTT. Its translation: CASSPVSRHTDTQYF.

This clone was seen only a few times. The CDR3 spells CASSPRTGGETTYEQYF. The CDR3 DNA follows: TGTGCCAGTAGTCCCCGGACAGGGGGGGAGACGACCTACGAGCAGTACTTC. This chain joins TRBV19 and TRBJ2-7; 10 bases fit TRBD1. This CDR3 spans 17 amino acids. The germline V gene has CDR1 LNHDA and CDR2 SQIVND (reference sequence). Trimming removed 5 bases from V and 2 bases from J; junction bases left unmatched: 12.

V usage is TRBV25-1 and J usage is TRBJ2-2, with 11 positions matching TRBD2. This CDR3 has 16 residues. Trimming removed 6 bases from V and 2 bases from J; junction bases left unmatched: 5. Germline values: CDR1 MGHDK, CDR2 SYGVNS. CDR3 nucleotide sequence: TGTGCCAGCAGGCCGGGACTAGCGGCTAACACCGGGGAGCTGTTTTTT. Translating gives CASRPGLAANTGELFF. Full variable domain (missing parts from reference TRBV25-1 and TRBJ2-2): EADIYQTPRYLVIGTGKKITLECSQTMGHDKMYWYQQDPGMELHLIHYSYGVNSTEKGDLSSESTVSRIRTEHFPLTLESARPSHTSQYLCASRPGLAANTGELFFGEGSRLTVL.

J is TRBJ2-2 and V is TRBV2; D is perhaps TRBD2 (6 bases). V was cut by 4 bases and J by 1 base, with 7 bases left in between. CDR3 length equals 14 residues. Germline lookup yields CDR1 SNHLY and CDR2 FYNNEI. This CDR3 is CASSVEGNTGELFF. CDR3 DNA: TGTGCCAGCAGTGTGGAGGGGAACACCGGGGAGCTGTTTTTT.

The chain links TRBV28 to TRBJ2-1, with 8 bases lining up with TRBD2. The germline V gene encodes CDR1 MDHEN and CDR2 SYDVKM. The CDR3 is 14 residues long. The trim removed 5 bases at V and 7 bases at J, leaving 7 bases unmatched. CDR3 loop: CASSPLAGQNEQFF. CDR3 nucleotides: TGTGCCAGCAGTCCATTAGCGGGGCAGAATGAGCAGTTCTTC.

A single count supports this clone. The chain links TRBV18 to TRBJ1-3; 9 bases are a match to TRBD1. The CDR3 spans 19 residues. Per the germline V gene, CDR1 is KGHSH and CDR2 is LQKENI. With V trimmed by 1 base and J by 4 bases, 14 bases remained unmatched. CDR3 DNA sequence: TGTGCCAGCTCACCACTAAGTCGTTTACAGGGGGCTTCGGGAAACACCATATATTTT. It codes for CASSPLSRLQGASGNTIYF.

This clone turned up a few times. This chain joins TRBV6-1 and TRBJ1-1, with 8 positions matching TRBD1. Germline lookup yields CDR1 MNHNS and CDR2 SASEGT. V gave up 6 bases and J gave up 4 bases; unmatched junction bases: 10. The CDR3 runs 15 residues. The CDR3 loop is CASSPTLQGGTEAFF. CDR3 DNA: TGTGCCAGCAGCCCAACCCTACAGGGGGGCACTGAAGCTTTCTTT.

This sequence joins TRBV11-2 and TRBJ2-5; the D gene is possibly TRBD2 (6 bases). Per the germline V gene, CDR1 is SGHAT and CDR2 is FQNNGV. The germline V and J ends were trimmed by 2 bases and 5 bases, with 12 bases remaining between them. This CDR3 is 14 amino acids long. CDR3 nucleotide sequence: TGTGCCAGCAGCTTAAATCCTCGGGGGGAGACCCAGTACTTC. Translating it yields CASSLNPRGETQYF.

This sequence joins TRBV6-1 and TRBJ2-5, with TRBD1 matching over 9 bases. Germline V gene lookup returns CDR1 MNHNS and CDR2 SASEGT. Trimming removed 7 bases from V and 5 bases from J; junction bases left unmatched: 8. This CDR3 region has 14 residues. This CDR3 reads CASTEDRGWETQYF. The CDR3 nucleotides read TGTGCCAGCACCGAGGACAGGGGATGGGAGACCCAGTACTTC.

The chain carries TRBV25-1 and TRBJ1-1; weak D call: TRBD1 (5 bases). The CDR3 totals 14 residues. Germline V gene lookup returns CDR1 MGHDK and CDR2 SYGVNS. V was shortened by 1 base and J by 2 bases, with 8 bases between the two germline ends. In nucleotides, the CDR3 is TGTGCCAGCAGTGAATCCGGGGGAAACACTGAAGCTTTCTTT. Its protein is CASSESGGNTEAFF.

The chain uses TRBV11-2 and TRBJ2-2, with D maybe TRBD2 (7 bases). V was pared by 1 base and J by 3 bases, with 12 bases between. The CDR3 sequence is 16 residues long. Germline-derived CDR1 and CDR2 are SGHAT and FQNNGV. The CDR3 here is CASSLARGGYTGELFF. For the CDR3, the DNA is TGTGCCAGCAGCTTAGCTAGGGGGGGGTACACCGGGGAGCTGTTTTTT.

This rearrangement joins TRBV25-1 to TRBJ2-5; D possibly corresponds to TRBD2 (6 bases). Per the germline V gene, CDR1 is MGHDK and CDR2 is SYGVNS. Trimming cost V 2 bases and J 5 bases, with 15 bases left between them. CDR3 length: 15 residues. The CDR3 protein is CASSEPGGIGETQYF. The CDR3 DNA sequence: TGTGCCAGCAGTGAACCCGGGGGAATCGGGGAGACCCAGTACTTC.

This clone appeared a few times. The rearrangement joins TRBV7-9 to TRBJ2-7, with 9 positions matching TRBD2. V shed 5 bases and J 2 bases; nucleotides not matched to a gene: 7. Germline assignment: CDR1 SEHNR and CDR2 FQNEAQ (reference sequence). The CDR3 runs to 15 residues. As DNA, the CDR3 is TGTGCCAGCAGCCAGGCGCTAGCGGGGACCTACGAGCAGTACTTC. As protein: CASSQALAGTYEQYF.

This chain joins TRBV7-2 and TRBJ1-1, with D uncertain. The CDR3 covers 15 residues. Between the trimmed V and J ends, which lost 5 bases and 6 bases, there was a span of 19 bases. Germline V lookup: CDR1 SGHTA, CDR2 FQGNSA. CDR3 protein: CASSLGPWAAPEAFF. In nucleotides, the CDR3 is TGTGCCAGCAGCCTAGGGCCGTGGGCAGCCCCTGAAGCTTTCTTT.

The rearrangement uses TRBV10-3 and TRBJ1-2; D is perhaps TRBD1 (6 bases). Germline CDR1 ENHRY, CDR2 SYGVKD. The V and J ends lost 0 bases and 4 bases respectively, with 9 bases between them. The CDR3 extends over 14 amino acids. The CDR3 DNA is TGTGCCATCAGTGAGTCCAGGGGAAGCTATGGCTACACCTTC. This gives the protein CAISESRGSYGYTF.

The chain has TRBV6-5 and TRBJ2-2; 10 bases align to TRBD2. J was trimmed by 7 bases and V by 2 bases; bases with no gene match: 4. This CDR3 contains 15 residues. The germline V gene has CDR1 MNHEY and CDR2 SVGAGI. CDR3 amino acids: CASSYTTSGDGELFF. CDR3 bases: TGTGCCAGCAGTTACACTACTAGCGGGGACGGGGAGCTGTTTTTT.